The 11 T cell receptor beta chains given below trace back to one sample, sequenced in a study of T-cell reconstitution after alpha-beta-depleted transplantation in children. Preparing the TCRbeta library involved the use of unique molecular identifiers. Each CDR3 protein gets one entry after TCRdb re-called the PCR reads with MiXCR. The data contain about 600,000 distinct CDR3 sequences, about 23% of them seen just once; the ten biggest clones take up 13% to 15%. The sequencing here drew on PBMCs, mostly from graft donor cells, taken 360 days after TCRalphabeta/CD19-depleted stem cell transplant. The receptors come from a boy less than two years old who had a stem cell transplant for acute myeloid leukemia, so the T cells may come from the graft donor.

This clonotype was counted only a few times. The genes are TRBV5-1 and TRBJ2-1, with D possibly matching TRBD2 (7 bases). CDR1 is SGHRS and CDR2 is YFSETQ in the germline V gene. The CDR3 sequence is 16 residues long. V lost 5 bases to trimming and J lost 3 bases, with 18 bases between them. The CDR3 loop is CASRIGGALLYNEQFF. The CDR3 bases are TGCGCCAGCAGGATTGGGGGGGCCCTCCTCTACAATGAGCAGTTCTTC.

This clonotype was counted many times. The genes are TRBV15 and TRBJ1-4, with D uncertain. The CDR3 contains 11 residues. From germline, CDR1 is LNHNV and CDR2 YYDKDF (reference sequence). Trimming cost V 0 bases and J 7 bases, with 0 bases left between them. DNA for the CDR3: TGTGCCACCAGCAGAGATGAAAAACTGTTTTTT. As protein: CATSRDEKLFF.

This clonotype was detected only once. This chain joins TRBV12-3 or TRBV12-4 and TRBJ1-1, with D hard to call. The CDR3 spans 17 residues. Trimming stripped 3 bases from V and 1 base from J, with 18 bases between. CDR3 in amino acids: CASSFVTGREGNTEAFF. The CDR3 DNA sequence: TGTGCCAGCAGTTTTGTCACGGGCAGAGAAGGGAACACTGAAGCTTTCTTT.

The V gene is TRBV3-1, the J gene TRBJ2-3; 9 bases map to TRBD2. V lost 3 bases, J lost 4 bases, and 2 bases stayed unmatched. CDR1 LGHDT and CDR2 YNNKEL come from the germline V gene (reference sequence). The CDR3 has 14 amino acids. The CDR3 region has the DNA TGTGCCAGCAGCCACCTAGCGGGGTCAGATACGCAGTATTTT. Translating gives CASSHLAGSDTQYF.

CDR3 in DNA: TGTGCCAGCAGTTTCTCCGGGACAGTGTACGGGGAGCTGTTTTTT. It translates to CASSFSGTVYGELFF. The V call is TRBV6-5, the J call TRBJ2-2, with TRBD1 identical over 7 bases. This CDR3 has 15 residues. The germline V gene has CDR1 MNHEY and CDR2 SVGAGI. V was clipped by 4 bases and J by 7 bases; unmatched bases: 9.

In DNA, the CDR3 is TGCGCCAGCAGCCAAGATTACTCGACAGACTATGGCTACACCTTC. It translates to CASSQDYSTDYGYTF. The chain is built from TRBV4-3 and TRBJ1-2; weak D call: TRBD1 (5 bases). The length of the CDR3 is 15 residues. The V gene's germline CDR1 is LGHNA and CDR2 YSLEER. V shed 0 bases and J shed 3 bases, with 11 bases lying between them.

The V and J genes are TRBV28 and TRBJ1-4; D possibly corresponds to TRBD1 (6 bases). There are 14 residues in the CDR3. The germline V gene has CDR1 MDHEN and CDR2 SYDVKM. V lost 2 bases to trimming and J lost 6 bases, with 10 bases between them. The CDR3 region has the DNA TGTGCCAGCAGTTTAACAGGGTCCTATGAAAAACTGTTTTTT. Its translation: CASSLTGSYEKLFF.

The V gene is TRBV12-3 or TRBV12-4, the J gene TRBJ1-1, with TRBD1 matching 7 bases. V trimming: 2 bases; J trimming: 3 bases; junction bases outside the gene matches: 6. This CDR3 is 15 amino acids long. The CDR3 region is CASSLRGRIYTEAFF. CDR3 sequence (DNA): TGTGCCAGCAGTTTAAGGGGGCGGATATACACTGAAGCTTTCTTT.

In its sample, this clonotype was seen once. With a much larger clone just one base away, this may be a read error. The chain carries TRBV28 and TRBJ2-1; D might be TRBD1 (5 bases). The CDR3 loop spans 13 amino acids. The germline V and J ends were trimmed by 2 bases and 8 bases, with 10 bases remaining between them. Germline-derived CDR1 and CDR2 are MDHEN and SYDVKM. CDR3 sequence reads: CASSLPGKDEQFF. DNA for the CDR3: TGTGCCAGCAGTTTACCAGGGAAGGATGAGCAGTTCTTC.

This clonotype was counted at least ten times. The J gene is TRBJ2-2, the V gene TRBV12-3 or TRBV12-4, with D perhaps matching TRBD1 or TRBD2 (5 bases each). CDR3 length equals 15 residues. Trimming stripped 7 bases from V and 5 bases from J, with 17 bases between. The CDR3, as DNA: TGTGCCAGCACCCTGGGGCTAGCTCTTACCGGGGAGCTGTTTTTT. This sequence encodes CASTLGLALTGELFF.

The table lists this clonotype with a few counts. The J gene is TRBJ1-5, the V gene TRBV12-3 or TRBV12-4; 8 bases match TRBD1. The junction had 10 bases not matched to a gene; V was cut back by 5 bases and J by 4 bases. CDR3 size: 16 residues. CDR3 protein: CASSGTGRGVNQPQHF. CDR3 nucleotides: TGTGCCAGCAGTGGGACAGGCAGAGGGGTTAATCAGCCCCAGCATTTT.